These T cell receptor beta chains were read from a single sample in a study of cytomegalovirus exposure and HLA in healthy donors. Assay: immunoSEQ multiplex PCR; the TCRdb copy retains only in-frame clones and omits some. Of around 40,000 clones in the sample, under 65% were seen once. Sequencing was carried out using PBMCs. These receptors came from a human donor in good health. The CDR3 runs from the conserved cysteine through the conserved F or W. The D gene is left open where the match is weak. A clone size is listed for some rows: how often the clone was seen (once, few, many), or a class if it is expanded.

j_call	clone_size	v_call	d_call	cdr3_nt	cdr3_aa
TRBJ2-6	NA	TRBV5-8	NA	TGTGCCAGCAGCCCCCGGCCAGGGCCTGGGGCCAACGTCCTGACTTTC	CASSPRPGPGANVLTF
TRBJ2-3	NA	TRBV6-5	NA	TGTGCCAGCAGTTACTTTCAGACAGATACGCAGTATTTT	CASSYFQTDTQYF
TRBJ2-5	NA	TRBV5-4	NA	TGTGCCAGCAGCCCGAGGCCGACAGACCTCCAAGAGACCCAGTACTTC	CASSPRPTDLQETQYF
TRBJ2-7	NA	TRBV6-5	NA	TGTGCCAGCAGTTACTCGTTTGGTAGTTACGAGCAGTACTTC	CASSYSFGSYEQYF
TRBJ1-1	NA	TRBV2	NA	TGTGCCAGCAGTGAAAGCTACAGGACCATGAACACTGAAGCTTTCTTT	CASSESYRTMNTEAFF
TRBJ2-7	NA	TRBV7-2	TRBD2	TGTGCCAGCAGCTTAGACCCAGCGGGGGACCCCTACGAGCAGTACTTC	CASSLDPAGDPYEQYF
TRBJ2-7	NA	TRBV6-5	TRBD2	TGTGCCAGCAGTCCTTTTCCCCGGACTAGCGACGAGCAGTACTTC	CASSPFPRTSDEQYF
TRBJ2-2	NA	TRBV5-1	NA	TGCGCCAGCAGCTTGATCGGGAACACCGGGGAGCTGTTTTTT	CASSLIGNTGELFF
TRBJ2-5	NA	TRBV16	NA	TGTGCCAGCAGCCAACCAGGGAAGGGGGAGACCCAGTACTTC	CASSQPGKGETQYF
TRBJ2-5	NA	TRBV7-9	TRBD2	TGTGCCAGCAGCTTAGGTGTTGGCGCGGGGGAGAAAGAGACCCAGTACTTC	CASSLGVGAGEKETQYF
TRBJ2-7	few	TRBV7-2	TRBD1	TGTGCCAGCAGCTTGGACAGGGGCGATGTCGAGCAGTACTTC	CASSLDRGDVEQYF
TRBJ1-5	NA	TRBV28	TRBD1	TGTGCCAGCAGTTTAAGGGGACAGGGGGCCGTTCAGCCCCAGCATTTT	CASSLRGQGAVQPQHF
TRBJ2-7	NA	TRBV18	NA	TGTGCCAGCTCACAGGGGATCGATTACTACGAGCAGTACTTC	CASSQGIDYYEQYF
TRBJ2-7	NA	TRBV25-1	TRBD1	TGTGCCAGCAGTACAGGGGGTTCCTACGAGCAGTACTTC	CASSTGGSYEQYF
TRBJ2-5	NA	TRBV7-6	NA	TGTGCCAGCAGCCCCGCGAACCGAGGGCTCGAAGAGACCCAGTACTTC	CASSPANRGLEETQYF
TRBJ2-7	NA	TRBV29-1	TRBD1	TGCAGCGTTGTTCACACCGGGACAGGGAAGACGGGCGAGCAGTACTTC	CSVVHTGTGKTGEQYF
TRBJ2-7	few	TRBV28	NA	TGTGCCAGCAGTACAGGGTCCTACGAGCAGTACTTC	CASSTGSYEQYF
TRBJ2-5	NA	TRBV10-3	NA	TGTGCCATCAGCGGGAGCCAAGAGACCCAGTACTTC	CAISGSQETQYF
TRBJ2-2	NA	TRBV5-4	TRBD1	TGTGCCAGCAGCTCCGGGACAGGCCCTGACGGGGAGCTGTTTTTT	CASSSGTGPDGELFF
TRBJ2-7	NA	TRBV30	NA	TGTGCCTGGAACAACGTATCAGGGGCGAGAGCTTACGAGCAGTACTTC	CAWNNVSGARAYEQYF
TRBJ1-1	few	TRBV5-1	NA	TGCGCCAGCAGCTTCGCAGGGGACACCACTGAAGCTTTCTTT	CASSFAGDTTEAFF
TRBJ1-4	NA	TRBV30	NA	TGTGCCTGGAGTTTAGGGGTTATTGAAAAACTGTTTTTT	CAWSLGVIEKLFF
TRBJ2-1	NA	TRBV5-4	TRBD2	TGTGCCAGCAGCTTTTCGGCGGGGGGTGGGTACAATGAGCAGTTCTTC	CASSFSAGGGYNEQFF
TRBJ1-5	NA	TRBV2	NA	TGTGCCAGCACTCCCCGGGTGAGAGATAGCAATCAGCCCCAGCATTTT	CASTPRVRDSNQPQHF
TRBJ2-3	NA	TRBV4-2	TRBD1	TGTGCCAGCAGCCGGGCAGGACAGGGGAGGACAGATACGCAGTATTTT	CASSRAGQGRTDTQYF
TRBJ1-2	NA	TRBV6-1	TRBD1	TGTGCCAGCAGTCTGGGCAGGACAGGGAACTATGGCTACACCTTC	CASSLGRTGNYGYTF
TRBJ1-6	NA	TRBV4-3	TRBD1	TGCGCCAGCAGCCAAGGAGTCTCGGGACAGGGAAGCTCCTATAATTCACCCCTCCACTTT	CASSQGVSGQGSSYNSPLHF
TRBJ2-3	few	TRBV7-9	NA	TGTGCCAGCCGGAGCCTCCTCACAGATACGCAGTATTTT	CASRSLLTDTQYF
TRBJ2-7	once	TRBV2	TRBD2	TGTGCCAGCAGTCTAGCGGGGGGGCCTGGGTTTACCCACGAGCAGTACTTC	CASSLAGGPGFTHEQYF
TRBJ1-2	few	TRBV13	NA	TGTGCCAGCAGCTTAGGTGGCAGGGTGCCTGGCTACACCTTC	CASSLGGRVPGYTF
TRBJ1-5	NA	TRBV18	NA	TGTGCCAGCTCACAGGGGAATAGCAATCAGCCCCAGCATTTT	CASSQGNSNQPQHF
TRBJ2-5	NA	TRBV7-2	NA	TGTGCCAGCAGCTTAGACGGACAGCGAATGAGGACCCAGTACTTC	CASSLDGQRMRTQYF